This entry concerns a single T cell receptor (beta chain). Its matching antigen is unknown. Primers included in the PCR were 60 Vbeta and 13 Jbeta primers. TCRdb keeps only in-frame clones here, not all; method: immunoSEQ multiplex PCR. The table lists about 89,000 clones, around nine tenths of them singletons, with roughly 8.3% in the top ten. V shed 5 bases and J 5 bases; nucleotides not matched to a gene: 19. The CDR3 consists of 18 residues. CDR1 is SGHAT, CDR2 FQDESV, per germline (reference sequence). This record belongs to a study of cytomegalovirus exposure and HLA in healthy donors. Study findings and constraints: Across all donors, roughly uniform sequencing depth was an assumption of the presence/absence analyses. The study dropped some indistinguishable V segments, TRBV6-2 and TRBV6-3 among them. What a later analysis showed was that several of the most significant clusters appeared linked to common viral pathogens. In a later analysis, DRB1 alleles had the most associated TCRs; HLA-C alleles the fewest.

This TCR came from a man under 40 in good health and CMV-seropositive. Sequenced sample: PBMCs. The rearrangement uses TRBV11-1 and TRBJ2-5; TRBD1 agrees at 8 bases. The CDR3, as DNA: TGTGCCAGCAGCCAATCGCGACAGGGGCTAAAAGGCTGGGAGACCCAGTACTTC. This encodes CASSQSRQGLKGWETQYF.